What follows is one T cell receptor (beta chain) and its context. Its antigen is undetermined. This sample was included in a study of immune evolution from preneoplasia to lung adenocarcinoma. Study-wide results and limits: Clonality was highest in normal lung, lower in later-stage lesions apparently. From normal lung to invasive adenocarcinoma, top clone frequencies appeared to decrease.

The CDR3 has 15 residues. Trimming left V 0 bases short and J 7 bases short, with 11 bases between. Germline V gene lookup returns CDR1 SGDLS and CDR2 YYNGEE. Resections took place in Japan or China from about 2013 to 2018. TCRdb's table, derived via immunoSEQ multiplex PCR, lists solely in-frame clones and lacks some. The data show roughly 21,000 clones, approximately 71% seen once. V is TRBV9 and J is TRBJ1-6; no firm D call. The clonotype comes from a person between 55 and 70 years old with lung adenocarcinoma. Sequenced sample: FFPE invasive lung adenocarcinoma tissue. CDR3 sequence: CASSVGLEPNSPLHF. The CDR3 DNA reads TGTGCCAGCAGCGTAGGGCTGGAACCGAATTCACCCCTCCACTTT.